Listed here are 26 T cell receptor beta chains from one sample, sequenced in a study of blood T cell repertoires in COVID-19. Produced via immunoSEQ multiplex PCR; TCRdb's table is partial and in-frame only. The sample has over 350,000 clones; more than 85% are singletons. Sequencing was done on a sample of PBMCs or T cells enriched from blood (not recorded which). These receptors came from a woman between 40 and 55 years old who had been exposed to COVID-19.

The V and J genes are TRBV11-3 and TRBJ1-2, with D possibly matching TRBD1 (5 bases). CDR3 length: 14 amino acids. Trimming cost V 0 bases and J 8 bases, with 13 bases left between them. The germline V gene encodes CDR1 SGHNT and CDR2 YENEEA. In DNA form, the CDR3 reads TGTGCCAGCAGCTTAGATGGGGGAGGAAGGGGCTACACCTTC. Protein: CASSLDGGGRGYTF.

This clone occurred a few times. The rearrangement links TRBV29-1 to TRBJ1-3; no definite D call. The CDR3 has 16 residues. Trimming removed 4 bases at V and 0 bases at J, with 16 bases between. Germline CDR1 and CDR2: SQVTM and ANQGSEA. DNA of the CDR3: TGCAGCGTTGCAAACAGTAGGCGAAGCTCTGGAAACACCATATATTTT. Protein: CSVANSRRSSGNTIYF.

This clone was observed a single time. One end of the junction fails to match germline, which may point to a read error. The gene calls are TRBV7-7 and TRBJ2-2; weak D call: TRBD1 (6 bases). The germline V gene has CDR1 SSHAT and CDR2 FNYEAQ (reference sequence). CDR3 length equals 17 residues. CDR3 sequence: CASSQRVGTTGPGELFF. The CDR3 DNA reads TGTGCTAGCAGCCAAAGGGTGGGGACAACTGGGCCCGGGGAGCTGTTTTTT.

The chain joins TRBV10-3 to TRBJ1-2, with 7 bases fitting TRBD1. Trimming cost V 2 bases and J 4 bases; bases outside gene matches: 4. The CDR3 is 14 residues long. Germline V gene data show CDR1 as ENHRY and CDR2 as SYGVKD. In DNA, the CDR3 is TGTGCCATCAGTGAGGGGACAGAGGGCTATGGCTACACCTTC. It translates to CAISEGTEGYGYTF.

The chain recombines TRBV10-2 with TRBJ2-5; 10 bases line up with TRBD1. CDR3 length: 16 residues. CDR1 WSHSY and CDR2 SAAADI come from the germline V gene. Unmatched junction bases numbered 14, after V lost 8 bases and J lost 5 bases. In DNA form, the CDR3 reads TGCGCCAGCGCCTTACCGGGACAGGGGTACTCCGAGACCCAGTACTTC. Protein sequence: CASALPGQGYSETQYF.

DNA of the CDR3: TGTGCCAGCAGTGACGGGACTAGCGGATACAATGAGCAGTTCTTC. As protein: CASSDGTSGYNEQFF. The J gene is TRBJ2-1, the V gene TRBV7-2; 11 bases line up with TRBD2. The germline V gene has CDR1 SGHTA and CDR2 FQGNSA. V lost 6 bases to trimming and J lost 4 bases; unmatched junction nucleotides: 5. This CDR3 is 15 amino acids long.

The V call is TRBV5-5, the J call TRBJ2-1, with 15 bases identical to TRBD2. Germline-derived CDR1 and CDR2 are SGHKS and YYEKEE (reference sequence). With V trimmed by 4 bases and J by 6 bases, 11 bases remained unmatched. The CDR3 is 18 amino acids. In DNA, the CDR3 is TGTGCCAGCAGCCGGACTAGCGGGGGGGCCGGGGTAAGCAATGAGCAGTTCTTC. Its translation is CASSRTSGGAGVSNEQFF.

The rearrangement uses TRBV5-4 and TRBJ2-7; 9 nucleotides match TRBD1. V dropped 4 bases and J dropped 4; count of bases not matched to a gene: 9. The CDR3 totals 15 residues. The germline V gene encodes CDR1 SGHNT and CDR2 YYREEE (reference sequence). The CDR3 DNA sequence: TGTGCCAGCAGCCATTGGGGACAGGGTGTTTACGAGCAGTACTTC. Translation: CASSHWGQGVYEQYF.

The chain recombines TRBV18 with TRBJ2-1; D is undetermined. CDR3 length: 16 amino acids. The ends were cut back, 2 bases at V and 0 bases at J, with 11 bases in the middle. Per germline, CDR1 KGHSH and CDR2 LQKENI. The CDR3 protein is CASSPDGSGSYNEQFF. In nucleotides, the CDR3 is TGTGCCAGCTCACCAGACGGGTCGGGCTCCTACAATGAGCAGTTCTTC.

The V and J genes are TRBV24-1 and TRBJ2-3; 8 bases line up with TRBD2. Germline CDR1 is KGHDR and CDR2 is SFDVKD. This CDR3 is 14 amino acids long. V lost 3 bases, J lost 3 bases, and 1 base stayed unmatched. The CDR3 protein is CATSDSGRTDTQYF. CDR3 coding DNA: TGTGCCACCAGTGATAGCGGGAGAACAGATACGCAGTATTTT.

This clone showed up just a few times. The chain recombines TRBV19 with TRBJ1-1; 12 bases match TRBD1. This CDR3 contains 16 residues. J gave up 7 bases and V 7 bases, and 13 bases lay outside the gene matches. Germline V gene lookup returns CDR1 LNHDA and CDR2 SQIVND (reference sequence). The CDR3 here is CASKRLPGQGAGEAFF. The CDR3 nucleotides read TGTGCCAGTAAAAGACTCCCGGGACAGGGGGCTGGTGAAGCTTTCTTT.

In its sample, this clone was seen a few times. This rearrangement joins TRBV5-1 to TRBJ1-1; D unclear. This CDR3 spans 18 amino acids. V dropped 5 bases and J dropped 1 base, with 24 bases sitting between them. Germline lookup yields CDR1 SGHRS and CDR2 YFSETQ. The CDR3 reads CASRSPAGSLGGNTEAFF. As DNA, the CDR3 is TGCGCCAGCAGGAGTCCGGCCGGGTCCCTAGGAGGGAACACTGAAGCTTTCTTT.

The chain recombines TRBV24-1 with TRBJ2-1, with 9 positions matching TRBD2. This CDR3 has 15 residues. After removal of 2 bases from V and 3 bases from J, the junction contained 1 base not matched to a gene. The germline gives CDR1 KGHDR, CDR2 SFDVKD. The CDR3 nucleotides read TGTGCCACCAGTGATTCTAGCGGGGACTACAATGAGCAGTTCTTC. It specifies CATSDSSGDYNEQFF.

The chain recombines TRBV15 with TRBJ1-4; D is uncertain. The CDR3 contains 15 residues. V shed 0 bases and J shed 7 bases, with 12 bases lying between them. Germline CDR1 LNHNV, CDR2 YYDKDF (reference sequence). CDR3 DNA sequence: TGTGCCACCAGCAGAGAATCGGGTTACGGTGAAAAACTGTTTTTT. Its protein product is CATSRESGYGEKLFF.

There are a few counts of this clone. The V call is TRBV27, the J call TRBJ2-1; 8 bases are a match to TRBD1. V was clipped by 6 bases and J by 0 bases; unmatched bases: 10. This CDR3 is built from 17 residues. Germline CDR1 reads MNHEY; CDR2 reads SMNVEV (reference sequence). This CDR3 reads CASRDSGQGGSYNEQFF. In nucleotides, the CDR3 is TGTGCCAGCAGAGATTCCGGACAGGGAGGCTCCTACAATGAGCAGTTCTTC.

The chain combines TRBV2 with TRBJ2-7, with 7 bases aligning to TRBD1. This CDR3 spans 16 amino acids. CDR1 and CDR2 from the germline V gene are SNHLY and FYNNEI. With V trimmed by 2 bases and J by 3 bases, 10 bases remained unmatched. The DNA of the CDR3 is TGTGCCAGCAGTGAAACCCCCGGGACAGCAGACTACGAGCAGTACTTC. Translating it yields CASSETPGTADYEQYF.

This chain joins TRBV11-2 and TRBJ1-4; 7 nucleotides match TRBD1. CDR1 and CDR2 from the germline V gene are SGHAT and FQNNGV. J lost 5 bases, V lost 6 bases, and 9 bases had no gene match. CDR3 size: 15 residues. The CDR3 sequence is CASSPVGQRNEKLFF. The CDR3, as DNA: TGTGCCAGCAGTCCCGTGGGACAGCGGAATGAAAAACTGTTTTTT.

The rearrangement joins TRBV30 to TRBJ1-5, with unresolved D. CDR1 is GTSNPN and CDR2 is SVGIG in the germline V gene (reference sequence). This CDR3 comprises 12 residues. V lost 5 bases, J lost 2 bases, and 7 bases lay in between. CDR3 DNA: TGTGCCTGGGGGAGGGGCAATCAGCCCCAGCATTTT. Translation: CAWGRGNQPQHF.

The rearrangement uses TRBV5-1 and TRBJ1-1; D gene ambiguous. Germline CDR1 SGHRS, CDR2 YFSETQ. The V and J ends lost 4 bases and 5 bases respectively, with 21 bases between them. The CDR3 has 16 residues. The DNA for the CDR3 is TGCGCCAGCAGCCTAACTCCCCTACCTCCATGGACTGAAGCTTTCTTT. Amino acids: CASSLTPLPPWTEAFF.

V and J are TRBV10-1 and TRBJ1-5, with D tentatively TRBD1 (5 bases). The CDR3 spans 14 residues. V was shortened by 2 bases and J by 4 bases, with 9 bases between the two germline ends. Germline loops: CDR1 WNHNN, CDR2 SYGVQD (reference sequence). The CDR3 sequence: CASSEHGGNQPQHF. As DNA, the CDR3 is TGCGCCAGCAGTGAGCATGGGGGGAATCAGCCCCAGCATTTT.

This chain connects TRBV5-5 to TRBJ1-1, with 10 positions matching TRBD1. This CDR3 has 19 residues. J lost 11 bases, V lost 3 bases, and 25 bases had no gene match. Germline V lookup: CDR1 SGHKS, CDR2 YYEKEE (reference sequence). The CDR3 protein is CASSSPRGQGPTYLGGAFF. In DNA form, the CDR3 reads TGTGCCAGCAGCTCCCCCCGGGGACAGGGGCCTACCTACCTCGGGGGGGCTTTCTTT.

The chain's CDR3 is CASSAGQGPGHSEAFF. For the CDR3, the DNA is TGTGCCAGCAGCGCCGGACAGGGGCCCGGCCACTCTGAAGCTTTCTTT. V gene TRBV9 combines with J gene TRBJ1-1; 9 nucleotides match TRBD1. V lost 3 bases, J lost 6 bases, and 12 bases stayed unmatched. Germline V gene data show CDR1 as SGDLS and CDR2 as YYNGEE. CDR3 size: 16 residues.

The rearrangement uses TRBV3-1 (or the pseudogene TRBV3-2) and TRBJ1-6, with TRBD1 matching over 7 bases. Unmatched junction bases numbered 9, after V lost 3 bases and J lost 7 bases. The CDR3 consists of 16 residues. CDR1 is LGHDT, CDR2 YNNKEL, per germline (reference sequence). The CDR3 coding sequence is TGTGCCAGCAGCCAGGCTCGGGTACAGGGGAATTCACCCCTCCACTTT. It encodes CASSQARVQGNSPLHF.

This chain uses TRBV6-5 with TRBJ1-5; 7 bases map to TRBD1. The V and J ends lost 6 bases and 4 bases, in that order; junction bases with no gene match: 9. In germline, CDR1 is MNHEY, CDR2 SVGAGI. CDR3 length: 15 residues. The CDR3 loop reads CASRGGTATNQPQHF. CDR3 coding DNA: TGTGCCAGCAGAGGGGGGACAGCTACTAATCAGCCCCAGCATTTT.

This chain uses TRBV12-3 or TRBV12-4 with TRBJ1-2; D not certain. Deletions cut 2 bases from V and 4 bases from J, with 8 bases between. The length of the CDR3 is 13 residues. Here the CDR3 reads CASSLQFLYGYTF. CDR3 DNA: TGTGCCAGCAGTTTACAGTTCCTCTATGGCTACACCTTC.

This chain joins TRBV6-6 and TRBJ1-6, with 7 nucleotides matching TRBD1. The CDR3 covers 17 residues. Germline values: CDR1 MNHNY, CDR2 SVGAGI (reference sequence). V lost 5 bases, J lost 1 base, and 8 bases stayed unmatched. Written as DNA, the CDR3 is TGTGCCAGCAGTCAGTACAGGGGAAGATCCTATAATTCACCCCTCCACTTT. Protein sequence: CASSQYRGRSYNSPLHF.